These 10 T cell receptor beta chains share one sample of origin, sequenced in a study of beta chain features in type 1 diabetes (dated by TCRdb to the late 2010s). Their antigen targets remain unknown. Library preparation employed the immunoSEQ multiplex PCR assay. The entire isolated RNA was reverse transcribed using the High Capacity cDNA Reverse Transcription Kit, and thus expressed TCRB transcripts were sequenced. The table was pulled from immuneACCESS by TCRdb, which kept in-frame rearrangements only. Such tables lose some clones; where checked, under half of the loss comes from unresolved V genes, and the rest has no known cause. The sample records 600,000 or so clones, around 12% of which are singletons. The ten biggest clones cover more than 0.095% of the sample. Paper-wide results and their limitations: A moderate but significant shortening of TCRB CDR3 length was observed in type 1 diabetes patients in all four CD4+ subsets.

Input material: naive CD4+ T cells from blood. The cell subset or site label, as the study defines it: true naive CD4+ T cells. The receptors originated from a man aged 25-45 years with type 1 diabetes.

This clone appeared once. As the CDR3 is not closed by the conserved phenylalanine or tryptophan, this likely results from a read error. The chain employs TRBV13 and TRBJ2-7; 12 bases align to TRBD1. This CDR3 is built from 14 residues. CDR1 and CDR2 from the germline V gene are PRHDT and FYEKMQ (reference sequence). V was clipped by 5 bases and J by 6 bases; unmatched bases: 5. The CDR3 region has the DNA TGTGCCAGCAGCCCCGGGACAGGGGGCTTCGAGCAGTACCTC. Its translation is CASSPGTGGFEQYL.

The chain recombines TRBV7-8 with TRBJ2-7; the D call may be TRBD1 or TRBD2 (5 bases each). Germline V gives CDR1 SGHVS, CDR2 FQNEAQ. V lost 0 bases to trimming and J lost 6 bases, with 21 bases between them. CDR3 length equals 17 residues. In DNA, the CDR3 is TGTGCCAGCAGCTTAGCGGGGGTTGGAGGATTCCGAATCGAGCAGTACTTC. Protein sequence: CASSLAGVGGFRIEQYF.

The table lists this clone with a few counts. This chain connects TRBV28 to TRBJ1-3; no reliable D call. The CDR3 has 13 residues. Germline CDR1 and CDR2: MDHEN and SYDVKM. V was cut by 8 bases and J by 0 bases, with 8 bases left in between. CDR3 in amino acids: CASLTVSGNTIYF. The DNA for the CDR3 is TGTGCCAGCTTAACAGTCTCTGGAAACACCATATATTTT.

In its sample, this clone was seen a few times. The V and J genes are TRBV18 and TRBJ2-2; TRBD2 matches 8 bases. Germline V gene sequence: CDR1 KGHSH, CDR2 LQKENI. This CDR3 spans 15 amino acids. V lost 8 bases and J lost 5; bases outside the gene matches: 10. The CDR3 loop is CASRPSAGGTGELFF. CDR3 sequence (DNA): TGTGCCAGCCGCCCCTCGGCGGGAGGAACCGGGGAGCTGTTTTTT.

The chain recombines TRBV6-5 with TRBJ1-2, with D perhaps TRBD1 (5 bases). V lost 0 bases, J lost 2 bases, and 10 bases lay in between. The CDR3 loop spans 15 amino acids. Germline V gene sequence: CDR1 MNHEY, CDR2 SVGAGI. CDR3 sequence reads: CASSYSKGNNYGYTF. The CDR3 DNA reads TGTGCCAGCAGTTACTCGAAGGGGAACAACTATGGCTACACCTTC.

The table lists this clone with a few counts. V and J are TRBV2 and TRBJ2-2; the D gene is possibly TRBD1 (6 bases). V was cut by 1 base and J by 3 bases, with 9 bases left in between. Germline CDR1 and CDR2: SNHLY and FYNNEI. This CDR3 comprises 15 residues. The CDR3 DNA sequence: TGTGCCAGCAGTGAAGTAGGACAGTACACCGGGGAGCTGTTTTTT. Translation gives CASSEVGQYTGELFF.

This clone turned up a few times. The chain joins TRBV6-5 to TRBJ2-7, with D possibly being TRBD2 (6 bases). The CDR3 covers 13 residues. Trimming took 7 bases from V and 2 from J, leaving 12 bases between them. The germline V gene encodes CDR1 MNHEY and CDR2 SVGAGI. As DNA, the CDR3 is TGTGCCAGCAATACGCGGGGCGCCTACGAGCAGTACTTC. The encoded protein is CASNTRGAYEQYF.

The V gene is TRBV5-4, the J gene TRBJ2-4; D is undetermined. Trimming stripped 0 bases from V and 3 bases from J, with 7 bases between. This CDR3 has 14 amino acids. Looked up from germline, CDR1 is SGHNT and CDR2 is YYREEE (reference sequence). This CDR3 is CASSLGGVKNIQYF. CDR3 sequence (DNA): TGTGCCAGCAGCTTGGGGGGTGTCAAAAACATTCAGTACTTC.

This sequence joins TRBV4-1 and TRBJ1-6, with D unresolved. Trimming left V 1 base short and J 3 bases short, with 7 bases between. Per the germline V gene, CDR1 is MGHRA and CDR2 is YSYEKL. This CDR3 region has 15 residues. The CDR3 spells CASSQGVNYNSPLHF. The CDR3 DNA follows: TGCGCCAGCAGCCAAGGGGTAAACTATAATTCACCCCTCCACTTT.

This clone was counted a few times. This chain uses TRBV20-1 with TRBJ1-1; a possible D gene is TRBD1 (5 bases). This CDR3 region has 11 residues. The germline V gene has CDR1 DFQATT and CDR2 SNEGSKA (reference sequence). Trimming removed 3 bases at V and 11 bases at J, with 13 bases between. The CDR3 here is CSARGPSGAFF. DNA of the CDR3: TGCAGTGCTAGGGGACCCTCGGGGGCTTTCTTT.